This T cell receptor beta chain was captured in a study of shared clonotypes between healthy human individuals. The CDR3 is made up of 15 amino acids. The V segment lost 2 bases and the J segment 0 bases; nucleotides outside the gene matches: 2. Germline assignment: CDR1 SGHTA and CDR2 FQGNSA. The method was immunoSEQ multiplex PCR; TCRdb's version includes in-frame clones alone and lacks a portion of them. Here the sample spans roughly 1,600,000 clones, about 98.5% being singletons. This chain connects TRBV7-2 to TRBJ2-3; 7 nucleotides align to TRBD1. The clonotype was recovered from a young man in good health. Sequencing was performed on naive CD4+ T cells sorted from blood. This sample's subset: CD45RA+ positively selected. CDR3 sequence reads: CASSLTGVSTDTQYF. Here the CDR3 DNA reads TGTGCCAGCAGCTTAACAGGGGTTAGCACAGATACGCAGTATTTT.